This TCR beta chain was retrieved from a study of OX40 agonist ivuxolimab in advanced cancers. Here immunoSEQ multiplex PCR was the method, and the copy in TCRdb shows in-frame clones only, minus some. Seen here are around 67,000 clones, 80% observed once, and the top ten hold 1.2%. The V gene's germline CDR1 is SEHNR and CDR2 FQNEAQ (reference sequence). The CDR3 length is 15 residues. V dropped 5 bases and J dropped 2; count of bases not matched to a gene: 6. The sample here was CD4+ or CD8+ T cells sorted from blood, taken in a trial of the OX40 agonist ivuxolimab. The receptor was isolated from an adult with an advanced solid tumor such as melanoma, head and neck, liver or kidney cancer. The rearrangement joins TRBV7-9 to TRBJ2-3, with TRBD2 matching 8 bases. CDR3 protein: CASSKAGAYTDTQYF. CDR3 DNA: TGTGCCAGCAGCAAAGCGGGGGCTTACACAGATACGCAGTATTTT.